This TCR beta chain derives from a study of T cell responses to AZD1222 COVID-19 vaccine. The CDR3 loop spans 15 amino acids. Germline CDR1 and CDR2: MNHEY and SVGAGI. The V segment lost 6 bases and the J segment 0 bases; nucleotides outside the gene matches: 4. A word on this clone: Its cognate antigen is unknown.

Sequencing was performed with immunoSEQ multiplex PCR; in TCRdb, only in-frame clones are kept and a portion is missing. The sample records about 120,000 clones, around 90% being singletons. Notes on the study in general: White British donors predominated, females outnumbered males, and clonal diversity was possibly underestimated. CD4 TCRs covered the whole spike, strongest at regions 160-218 and 743-854. Among spike-specific TCRs, nearly half reportedly target unmutated variant regions.

Pooled in the analysis were second doses at about 4 or about 12 weeks. The TCR originated in an adult who received the AZD1222 COVID-19 vaccine. This specimen consisted of peripheral blood, obtained 28 days after the second AZD1222 dose. This chain connects TRBV6-5 to TRBJ2-2; 7 positions match TRBD1. Here the CDR3 reads CASRGQPSNTGELFF. CDR3 bases: TGTGCCAGCAGGGGACAGCCATCGAACACCGGGGAGCTGTTTTTT.